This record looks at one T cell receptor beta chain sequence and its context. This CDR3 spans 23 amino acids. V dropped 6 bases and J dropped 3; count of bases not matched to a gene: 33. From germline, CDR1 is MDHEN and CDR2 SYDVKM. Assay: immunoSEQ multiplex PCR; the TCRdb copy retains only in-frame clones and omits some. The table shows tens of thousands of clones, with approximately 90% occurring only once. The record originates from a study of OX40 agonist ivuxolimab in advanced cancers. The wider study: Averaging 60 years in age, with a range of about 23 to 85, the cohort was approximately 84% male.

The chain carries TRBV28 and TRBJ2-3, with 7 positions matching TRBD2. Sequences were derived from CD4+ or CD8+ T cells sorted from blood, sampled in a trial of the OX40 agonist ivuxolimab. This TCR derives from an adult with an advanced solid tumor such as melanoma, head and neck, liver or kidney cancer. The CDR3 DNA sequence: TGTGCCAGCAGCTCAAACCGCTACGGGCCCAGGAGCCATTGGCGGGGGAATACAGATACGCAGTATTTT. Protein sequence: CASSSNRYGPRSHWRGNTDTQYF.